This entry features one T cell receptor (beta chain) sequence. Its antigen is not identified. Assay: immunoSEQ multiplex PCR; the TCRdb copy retains only in-frame clones and omits some. The profile shows 150,000 to 200,000 clones, around 94% of them singletons. The sample belongs to a study of T cell responses to AZD1222 COVID-19 vaccine. Findings and limits, study-wide: Reportedly, nearly half of unique spike TCRs recognized epitopes outside B.1.351/B.1.1.7 mutations.

Germline CDR1 reads SQVTM; CDR2 reads ANQGSEA. This CDR3 has 14 amino acids. Between the trimmed V and J ends, which lost 2 bases and 10 bases, there was a span of 20 bases. Sequencing used peripheral blood, obtained 28 days after the second AZD1222 dose. This chain joins TRBV29-1 and TRBJ1-1; a possible D gene is TRBD1 (5 bases). This receptor was obtained from an adult who received the AZD1222 COVID-19 vaccine. The CDR3 loop is CSVEKVGAWVVAFF. CDR3 DNA: TGCAGCGTTGAAAAAGTCGGGGCGTGGGTAGTAGCTTTCTTT.